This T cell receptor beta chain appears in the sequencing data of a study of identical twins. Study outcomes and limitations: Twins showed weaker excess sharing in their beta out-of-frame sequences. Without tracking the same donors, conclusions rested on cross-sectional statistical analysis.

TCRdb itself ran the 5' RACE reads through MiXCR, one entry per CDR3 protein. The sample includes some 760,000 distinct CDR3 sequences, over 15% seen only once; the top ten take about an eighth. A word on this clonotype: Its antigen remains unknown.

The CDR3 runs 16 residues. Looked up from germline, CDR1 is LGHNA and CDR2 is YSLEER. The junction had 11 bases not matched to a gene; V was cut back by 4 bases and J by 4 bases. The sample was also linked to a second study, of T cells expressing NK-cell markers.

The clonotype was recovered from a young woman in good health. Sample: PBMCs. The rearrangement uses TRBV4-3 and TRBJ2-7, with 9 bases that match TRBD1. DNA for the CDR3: TGCGCCAGCAGCCGATCCTCGATGGGACAGGGATACGAGCAGTACTTC. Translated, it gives CASSRSSMGQGYEQYF.